Each of the 27 T cell receptor beta chains below was sequenced from the same sample in a study of cytomegalovirus exposure and HLA in healthy donors. PCR primers comprised 60 Vbeta and 13 Jbeta primers. The assay was immunoSEQ multiplex PCR, and TCRdb's table has in-frame clones only and misses some. The repertoire holds 100,000 to 130,000 clones, with 82% as singletons. The sample was PBMCs. These receptors were collected from a man aged 25-40 years in good health and CMV-seropositive.

The rearrangement joins TRBV30 to TRBJ2-7; D unresolved. V lost 1 base to trimming and J lost 3 bases, with 7 bases between them. The length of the CDR3 is 12 residues. Per germline, CDR1 GTSNPN and CDR2 SVGIG (reference sequence). CDR3 nucleotide sequence: TGTGCCTGGAGTGGCAGCGACTACGAGCAGTACTTC. The encoded protein is CAWSGSDYEQYF.

In the case of this clone: A junction end diverges from the germline sequence, so it may reflect a read error. The chain is built from TRBV7-9 and TRBJ1-3, with TRBD1 matching 7 bases. The germline V gene encodes CDR1 SEHNR and CDR2 FQNEAQ (reference sequence). CDR3 length equals 15 residues. CDR3 residues: CSSSFQDRVGNTIYF. The CDR3 region has the DNA TGTTCCAGCAGCTTTCAAGACAGGGTCGGAAACACCATATATTTT. Full variable domain (rest looked up from reference TRBV7-9 and TRBJ1-3): DTGVSQNPRHKITKRGQNVTFRCDPISEHNRLYWYRQTLGQGPEFLTYFQNEAQLEKSRLLSDRFSAERPKGSFSTLEIQRTEQGDSAMYLCSSSFQDRVGNTIYFGEGSWLTVV.

The chain recombines TRBV6-5 with TRBJ2-3; D might be TRBD2 (6 bases). This CDR3 has 15 amino acids. V was clipped by 6 bases and J by 4 bases, with 17 bases between them. Germline V lookup: CDR1 MNHEY, CDR2 SVGAGI. The CDR3 spells CASSRRLARADTQYF. The CDR3 DNA reads as TGTGCCAGCAGCCGCCGGCTAGCGAGGGCAGATACGCAGTATTTT.

The table lists this clone with a count of one. The gene calls are TRBV30 and TRBJ1-1; D is possibly TRBD1 (5 bases). The V and J ends lost 8 bases and 4 bases respectively, with 14 bases between them. The CDR3 contains 12 residues. Germline V gene lookup returns CDR1 GTSNPN and CDR2 SVGIG (reference sequence). CDR3 coding DNA: TGTGCCAGGACCCTGGGGGGCACTGAAGCTTTCTTT. Translation: CARTLGGTEAFF.

As to this clone: Its ends do not fully match the called genes, so a read error is possible. This chain uses TRBV2 with TRBJ2-1; 9 bases are shared with TRBD1. The germline V gene encodes CDR1 SNHLY and CDR2 FYNNEI. The CDR3 loop spans 16 amino acids. In nucleotides, the CDR3 is TGTGCCAGCAGTACCCTTGGGGACAGGGTCTACGATGAGCAGTTCTTC. Translating it yields CASSTLGDRVYDEQFF.

This clone was seen only a few times. J is TRBJ1-1 and V is TRBV2; TRBD1 matches at 7 bases. The CDR3 is made up of 14 amino acids. V trimming: 4 bases; J trimming: 4 bases; junction bases outside the gene matches: 6. CDR1 and CDR2 (germline): SNHLY, FYNNEI. CDR3 residues: CASSATGMLTEAFF. The CDR3 DNA sequence: TGTGCCAGCAGTGCGACAGGGATGCTCACTGAAGCTTTCTTT.

The genes are TRBV6-5 and TRBJ1-5; D remains unclear. This CDR3 is 13 amino acids long. The V gene lost 0 bases and the J gene lost 7 bases, with 7 bases spanning the gap. Germline V lookup: CDR1 MNHEY, CDR2 SVGAGI. CDR3 bases: TGTGCCAGCAGTTACTCGCGGAGGCAGCCCCAGCATTTT. Its protein is CASSYSRRQPQHF.

There are a few counts of this clone. The V and J genes are TRBV7-8 and TRBJ1-1; unclear D gene. Germline values: CDR1 SGHVS, CDR2 FQNEAQ. This CDR3 is built from 14 residues. V shed 1 base and J shed 1 base, with 7 bases lying between them. The CDR3 DNA follows: TGTGCCAGCAGCTTAGTTGCGGGGAACACTGAAGCTTTCTTT. Encoded protein: CASSLVAGNTEAFF.

This clone has only one observation. This sequence joins TRBV10-1 and TRBJ2-3; 12 nucleotides align to TRBD1. With 9 bases clipped from V and 3 bases from J, the junction kept 10 bases outside the gene matches. Germline CDR1 and CDR2: WNHNN and SYGVQD (reference sequence). CDR3 size: 16 residues. For the CDR3, the DNA is TGCGCCAGTAACGGCGGGACAGGGGGCTTAACAGATACGCAGTATTTT. As protein: CASNGGTGGLTDTQYF.

This chain joins TRBV19 and TRBJ1-1; the D gene is possibly TRBD1 (6 bases). Germline V gene lookup returns CDR1 LNHDA and CDR2 SQIVND (reference sequence). The CDR3 spans 15 residues. V was clipped by 3 bases and J by 5 bases, with 16 bases between them. CDR3 nucleotides: TGTGCCAGTAGTATTAGACAGGCCGGGGAGACTGAAGCTTTCTTT. Residues: CASSIRQAGETEAFF.

Of note for this clone: The germline gene is not matched at one end of the junction; a read error may be the cause. The genes are TRBV10-3 and TRBJ2-1; TRBD2 is a possible D gene (6 bases). The CDR3 totals 19 residues. Germline CDR1 and CDR2: ENHRY and SYGVKD. The DNA of the CDR3 is TGTGCCACCTTAGTGGCGGCTAGTAGGCGCCCCGGACTAATCAATGAACAGTTCTTC. As protein: CATLVAASRRPGLINEQFF.

This clone was observed a single time. This chain uses TRBV6-1 with TRBJ2-5; unclear D gene. Trimming pared 6 bases from V and 5 bases from J, leaving 13 bases between. Germline CDR1 is MNHNS and CDR2 is SASEGT. This CDR3 region has 13 residues. CDR3 in amino acids: CASRTLGVETQYF. The CDR3 region has the DNA TGTGCCAGCAGGACTCTAGGTGTGGAGACCCAGTACTTC.

This rearrangement joins TRBV2 to TRBJ1-3; perhaps TRBD1 as D (6 bases). V shed 6 bases and J shed 1 base, with 7 bases lying between them. CDR3 length: 13 amino acids. Germline CDR1 is SNHLY and CDR2 is FYNNEI. Written as DNA, the CDR3 is TGTGCCAGCAGGGGGACATCTGGAAACACCATATATTTT. Translated, it gives CASRGTSGNTIYF. The complete variable domain, with remaining parts taken from reference TRBV2 and TRBJ1-3, reads EPEVTQTPSHQVTQMGQEVILRCVPISNHLYFYWYRQILGQKVEFLVSFYNNEISEKSEIFDDQFSVERPDGSNFTLKIRSTKLEDSAMYFCASRGTSGNTIYFGEGSWLTVV.

J is TRBJ2-7 and V is TRBV6-1, with 7 nucleotides matching TRBD2. Looked up from germline, CDR1 is MNHNS and CDR2 is SASEGT. CDR3 length: 15 residues. J lost 5 bases, V lost 3 bases, and 10 bases had no gene match. The CDR3 DNA follows: TGTGCCAGCAGTGATTGGGGGGGGGTTTTGGACGAGCAGTACTTC. Its translation: CASSDWGGVLDEQYF.

The rearrangement joins TRBV15 to TRBJ2-5, with 10 bases identical to TRBD2. Germline loops: CDR1 LNHNV, CDR2 YYDKDF (reference sequence). The J segment lost 1 base and the V segment lost 3 bases, leaving 5 bases of the junction unmatched. This CDR3 comprises 16 residues. DNA of the CDR3: TGTGCCACCAGCAGCGACCTAGCGGGGGTCCAAGAGACCCAGTACTTC. Encoded protein: CATSSDLAGVQETQYF.

J is TRBJ2-3 and V is TRBV6-1; the match to TRBD2 covers 8 bases. V lost 10 bases and J lost 0; bases outside the gene matches: 9. The CDR3 runs 15 residues. From germline, CDR1 is MNHNS and CDR2 SASEGT. The chain's CDR3 is CATGRKRGSTDTQYF. The CDR3 DNA reads as TGTGCCACTGGGAGAAAGCGGGGGAGCACAGATACGCAGTATTTT.

This chain joins TRBV10-3 and TRBJ2-5, with 11 bases fitting TRBD2. With V trimmed by 5 bases and J by 2 bases, 13 bases remained unmatched. The CDR3 runs to 18 residues. The germline CDR1 and CDR2 sequences are ENHRY and SYGVKD. The CDR3 sequence is CAISPGQGVAGGQETQYF. The CDR3 DNA follows: TGTGCCATCAGTCCGGGACAGGGAGTAGCGGGGGGGCAAGAGACCCAGTACTTC.

The chain combines TRBV21-1 with TRBJ1-4; the DNA was not used to check the table's D call, TRBD1. TRBV21-1 is tagged as a pseudogene. The CDR3 is 14 residues long. The CDR3 is CASSAQGGNEKLFF. The CDR3 DNA follows: TGTGCCAGCAGCGCCCAGGGGGGCAACGAAAAACTGTTTTTT.

V is TRBV7-2 and J is TRBJ1-1, with TRBD1 matching 7 bases. The CDR3 length is 14 residues. Germline CDR1 and CDR2: SGHTA and FQGNSA. Losses at the gene ends were 5 bases for V and 5 bases for J; bases not matched to a gene: 8. CDR3 sequence reads: CASSRGGGETEAFF. In nucleotides, the CDR3 is TGTGCCAGCAGCCGAGGGGGCGGGGAAACTGAAGCTTTCTTT.

The rearrangement joins TRBV23-1 to TRBJ2-5; 16 nucleotides agree with TRBD2. TRBV23-1 belongs to the ORF category, with a function that is uncertain. The CDR3 is 16 residues long. V shed 4 bases and J 2 bases; nucleotides not matched to a gene: 1. The DNA of the CDR3 is TGCGCCAGCAGTCCGGGACTAGCGGGGGGGCAAGAGACCCAGTACTTC. Translation gives CASSPGLAGGQETQYF.

This clone has just one count. The J gene is TRBJ2-7, the V gene TRBV5-1, with D possibly matching TRBD2 (7 bases). In germline, CDR1 is SGHRS, CDR2 YFSETQ. V was cut by 4 bases and J by 0 bases, with 17 bases left in between. The CDR3 has 16 amino acids. Written as DNA, the CDR3 is TGCGCCAGCAGCCGGGGGGACACGGTAAGCTCCTACGAGCAGTACTTC. It codes for CASSRGDTVSSYEQYF.

This clone appeared a few times. The chain employs TRBV30 and TRBJ2-1, with a weak D call TRBD2 (6 bases). The CDR3 length is 13 residues. The V end was cut by 0 bases, the J end by 12 bases, with 15 bases between. Germline values: CDR1 GTSNPN, CDR2 SVGIG (reference sequence). The DNA for the CDR3 is TGTGCCTGGAGTGTACAAGGCCCCGGGGGGCAGTTCTTC. It codes for CAWSVQGPGGQFF.

The rearrangement links TRBV12-5 to TRBJ1-3; TRBD1 matches at 8 bases. The J segment lost 10 bases and the V segment lost 0 bases, leaving 2 bases of the junction unmatched. Germline CDR1 reads LGHNT; CDR2 reads FRNRAP. This CDR3 spans 13 amino acids. The CDR3 DNA follows: TGTGCTAGTGGTTTGGTACAGGGGGGGACCATATATTTT. Protein: CASGLVQGGTIYF.

The chain combines TRBV9 with TRBJ2-3, with D possibly being TRBD1 (6 bases). Trimming stripped 4 bases from V and 0 bases from J, with 15 bases between. Germline CDR1 and CDR2: SGDLS and YYNGEE. This CDR3 is built from 16 residues. CDR3 protein: CASSPKGDTSTDTQYF. CDR3 bases: TGTGCCAGCAGCCCCAAAGGGGACACTAGCACAGATACGCAGTATTTT.

The J gene is TRBJ1-5, the V gene TRBV7-9, with D possibly TRBD1 on 5 matching bases. This CDR3 has 14 residues. V was cut by 5 bases and J by 2 bases, with 10 bases left in between. Germline CDR1 and CDR2: SEHNR and FQNEAQ (reference sequence). As DNA, the CDR3 is TGTGCCAGCAGCGCTCAGGGTGGCAATCAGCCCCAGCATTTT. Amino acid sequence: CASSAQGGNQPQHF.

The V gene is TRBV19, the J gene TRBJ1-2, with a tentative D call TRBD1 (6 bases). The CDR3 has 13 amino acids. CDR1 is LNHDA and CDR2 is SQIVND in the germline V gene (reference sequence). Trimming removed 5 bases from V and 2 bases from J, with 9 bases in between. The CDR3 here is CASSGGGNYGYTF. CDR3 sequence (DNA): TGTGCCAGTAGTGGCGGGGGCAACTATGGCTACACCTTC.

The J gene is TRBJ1-2, the V gene TRBV10-3, with 9 nucleotides matching TRBD1. The germline V gene has CDR1 ENHRY and CDR2 SYGVKD. V dropped 2 bases and J dropped 5; count of bases not matched to a gene: 3. The CDR3 runs to 14 residues. CDR3 nucleotides: TGTGCCATCAGTGAGGAGGGGACAGGGTATGGCTACACCTTC. Translation gives CAISEEGTGYGYTF.